One sample yielded the 4 T cell receptor beta chains listed below, sequenced in a study of blood T cell repertoires in COVID-19. Produced via immunoSEQ multiplex PCR; TCRdb's table is partial and in-frame only. This sample has about 87,000 clones, with around 85% found just once. Sequenced: peripheral blood. The source is a woman of 80 years or more with COVID-19, enrolled during active disease.

The rearrangement links TRBV29-1 to TRBJ1-2; possibly TRBD1 for D (6 bases). Germline assignment: CDR1 SQVTM and CDR2 ANQGSEA. The CDR3 runs 14 residues. The V gene lost 0 bases and the J gene lost 2 bases, with 10 bases spanning the gap. CDR3 bases: TGCAGCGTTGAAGAGGGGGCAGGAAACTATGGCTACACCTTC. It yields the protein CSVEEGAGNYGYTF.

V and J are TRBV5-1 and TRBJ2-5; 12 bases map to TRBD2. Germline CDR1 reads SGHRS; CDR2 reads YFSETQ. Trimming removed 8 bases from V and 5 bases from J; junction bases left unmatched: 7. The CDR3 runs 14 residues. The CDR3 is CASRTSGNWETQYF. The CDR3 nucleotides read TGCGCCAGTCGGACTAGCGGGAATTGGGAGACCCAGTACTTC.

The chain recombines TRBV6-6 with TRBJ1-1; TRBD1 agrees at 8 bases. This CDR3 has 13 residues. Germline loops: CDR1 MNHNY, CDR2 SVGAGI (reference sequence). V lost 5 bases to trimming and J lost 3 bases; unmatched junction nucleotides: 2. The CDR3 region has the DNA TGTGCCAGCAGTACAGGGGGTTACACTGAAGCTTTCTTT. This gives the protein CASSTGGYTEAFF.

The chain is built from TRBV19 and TRBJ2-1; 8 positions agree with TRBD2. Germline loops: CDR1 LNHDA, CDR2 SQIVND (reference sequence). Trimming at V came to 6 bases and at J to 9 bases, leaving 10 bases not matched to a gene. The CDR3 is made up of 14 amino acids. The CDR3 DNA is TGTGCCAGTAGCGGGAGGGCCCGCCATGTTGAGCAGTTCTTC. It is translated as CASSGRARHVEQFF.